One T cell receptor (beta chain) is described in this entry. Its target is not known. From germline, CDR1 is SGHDT and CDR2 YYEEEE. V gave up 0 bases and J gave up 1 base, with 6 bases separating them. The CDR3 loop spans 14 amino acids. This sample stems from a study of T-cell reconstitution after alpha-beta-depleted transplantation in children. Whole-study results and caveats: The origin of high day-60 TCRbeta diversity in some patients lay in surviving recipient T cells and thymic progenitors. Reported findings indicate that, about two months after transplant, alpha-beta T cells came from several hundred expanded clones, which were derived from non-depleted graft cells. From newly produced T cells came most of the T-cell counts and diversity one year after transplant.

Unique molecular identifiers were used to barcode this TCRbeta library. TCRdb itself ran the PCR reads through MiXCR, one entry per CDR3 protein. Of some 550,000 distinct CDR3 sequences listed, 23% are singletons. The V call is TRBV5-6, the J call TRBJ2-3; D gene unclear. This clonotype was sampled from a boy under two years old who had a stem cell transplant for acute myeloid leukemia, so the T cells may come from the graft donor. Source: PBMCs, mostly from graft donor cells, taken 360 days after TCRalphabeta/CD19-depleted stem cell transplant. The CDR3 DNA is TGTGCCAGCAGCTTGGATCCCGGCACAGATACGCAGTATTTT. Protein: CASSLDPGTDTQYF.